This record looks at one TCR beta chain sequence and its context. The source of the sample is a study of blood T cell repertoires in COVID-19. Using immunoSEQ multiplex PCR, the repertoire was profiled, and TCRdb retains in-frame clones only, with some absent. The sample holds under 250,000 clones, more than 70% seen once. Germline values: CDR1 MNHEY, CDR2 SMNVEV (reference sequence). V shed 3 bases and J shed 0 bases, with 9 bases lying between them. The CDR3 extends over 15 amino acids. Sequencing used peripheral blood. The chain links TRBV27 to TRBJ2-1, with D uncertain. The TCR comes from a woman of 80 years or more with acute or convalescent COVID-19. The CDR3 DNA sequence: TGTGCCAGCAGTTTTACCCTGAGCTCCTACAATGAGCAGTTCTTC. It translates to CASSFTLSSYNEQFF.